The 18 T cell receptor beta chains below all came from one sample that was sequenced in a study of blood T cell repertoires in COVID-19 (dated by TCRdb to about 2020). The library was prepared using the immunoSEQ multiplex PCR assay. In TCRdb, the immuneACCESS table is reduced to in-frame sequences with V and J assigned. These tables do not hold every clone; where another copy was compared, an unresolved V gene accounts for under half, and the others remain unexplained. For this sample the table gives roughly 130,000 clones, of which roughly 80% were detected only once. Clones ranked in the top ten supply roughly 15% of the sample. Sequenced material: peripheral blood. The receptors originated from a woman aged 45-60 years with acute or convalescent COVID-19.

This sequence joins TRBV9 and TRBJ1-2, with D perhaps matching TRBD1 (5 bases). Deletions cut 3 bases from V and 6 bases from J, with 12 bases between. The CDR3 runs 13 residues. Germline CDR1 SGDLS, CDR2 YYNGEE. The chain's CDR3 is CASSAGTAHGYTF. The DNA of the CDR3 is TGTGCCAGCAGCGCCGGGACTGCCCATGGCTACACCTTC.

The chain employs TRBV2 and TRBJ2-7; 8 bases agree with TRBD2. CDR3 size: 15 residues. After removal of 4 bases from V and 2 bases from J, the junction contained 7 bases not matched to a gene. The germline V gene encodes CDR1 SNHLY and CDR2 FYNNEI. The CDR3 DNA reads as TGTGCCAGCAGTGGGGAACTAGCGGAGCCCTACGAGCAGTACTTC. It encodes CASSGELAEPYEQYF.

This clone was found once. The rearrangement uses TRBV29-1 and TRBJ1-4; TRBD1 agrees at 9 bases. J gave up 0 bases and V 6 bases, and 2 bases lay outside the gene matches. The CDR3 has 14 amino acids. Germline CDR1 reads SQVTM; CDR2 reads ANQGSEA. CDR3 coding DNA: TGCAGCGTGGGACAGGGTGCAACTAATGAAAAACTGTTTTTT. The encoded protein is CSVGQGATNEKLFF.

V gene TRBV18 combines with J gene TRBJ2-7, with 7 bases fitting TRBD1. The germline V gene encodes CDR1 KGHSH and CDR2 LQKENI. This CDR3 spans 14 amino acids. V shed 8 bases, J shed 3 bases, and the junction held 10 bases outside the gene matches. The CDR3: CASTPGTANYEQYF. CDR3 in DNA: TGTGCCAGCACCCCCGGGACAGCGAACTACGAGCAGTACTTC.

CDR3 coding DNA: TGTGCCAGCAGTCCCCTTGGAGGGTCGAGTACTGAAGCTTTCTTT. Protein product: CASSPLGGSSTEAFF. The gene calls are TRBV25-1 and TRBJ1-1; D gene uncertain. V lost 5 bases and J lost 5, with 18 bases in between. This CDR3 has 15 residues. CDR1 and CDR2 (germline): MGHDK, SYGVNS.

The chain joins TRBV4-1 to TRBJ2-5; 8 positions agree with TRBD2. The length of the CDR3 is 15 residues. After removal of 4 bases from V and 1 base from J, the junction contained 5 bases not matched to a gene. The germline CDR1 and CDR2 sequences are MGHRA and YSYEKL. The CDR3 region is CASSPGLASQETQYF. CDR3 nucleotides: TGCGCCAGCAGCCCAGGACTAGCCTCCCAAGAGACCCAGTACTTC.

The chain is built from TRBV27 and TRBJ2-7; D may be TRBD1 (5 bases). This CDR3 has 17 amino acids. Germline-derived CDR1 and CDR2 are MNHEY and SMNVEV (reference sequence). The V end was cut by 6 bases, the J end by 4 bases, with 25 bases between. In DNA form, the CDR3 reads TGTGCCAGCAGACCCAACGGCCGATGGGGCCAAAGTTACGAGCAGTACTTC. Translated: CASRPNGRWGQSYEQYF.

The V and J genes are TRBV7-9 and TRBJ2-5; D is ambiguous. The germline V gene encodes CDR1 SEHNR and CDR2 FQNEAQ (reference sequence). The ends were cut back, 1 base at V and 3 bases at J, with 6 bases in the middle. The CDR3 covers 13 residues. Written as DNA, the CDR3 is TGTGCCAGCAGCTTAGATGCGAAAGAGACCCAGTACTTC. Protein sequence: CASSLDAKETQYF.

This clone was found once. The gene calls are TRBV19 and TRBJ2-1, with D maybe TRBD2 (6 bases). Trimming stripped 0 bases from V and 6 bases from J, with 12 bases between. CDR1 and CDR2 from the germline V gene are LNHDA and SQIVND (reference sequence). This CDR3 comprises 15 residues. The CDR3 reads CASSIDGGAGNEQFF. DNA for the CDR3: TGTGCCAGTAGTATAGATGGGGGAGCGGGCAATGAGCAGTTCTTC.

The chain combines TRBV19 with TRBJ1-5, with D possibly TRBD1 on 5 matching bases. Germline CDR1 is LNHDA and CDR2 is SQIVND (reference sequence). V shed 8 bases and J shed 3 bases, with 14 bases lying between them. The length of the CDR3 is 14 residues. CDR3 sequence reads: CASSKGKVNQPQHF. In nucleotides, the CDR3 is TGTGCCAGTTCAAAGGGGAAGGTCAATCAGCCCCAGCATTTT.

The chain has TRBV3-1 (or the pseudogene TRBV3-2) and TRBJ1-2, with D possibly being TRBD1 (6 bases). The V gene lost 4 bases and the J gene lost 2 bases, with 14 bases spanning the gap. Germline V CDR1 and CDR2: LGHDT, YNNKEL (reference sequence). The CDR3 has 15 residues. CDR3: CASSPRTVANYGYTF. The DNA of the CDR3 is TGTGCCAGCAGCCCCCGGACAGTCGCGAACTATGGCTACACCTTC.

The chain is built from TRBV28 and TRBJ1-6, with D tentatively TRBD1 (6 bases). Trimming pared 5 bases from V and 5 bases from J, leaving 16 bases between. The CDR3 is made up of 16 amino acids. Germline CDR1 is MDHEN and CDR2 is SYDVKM. The CDR3 spells CASSQLGGGDNSPLHF. CDR3 nucleotides: TGTGCCAGCAGTCAGCTAGGAGGGGGGGATAATTCACCCCTCCACTTT.

The chain uses TRBV5-4 and TRBJ1-4; perhaps TRBD1 as D (6 bases). Germline loops: CDR1 SGHNT, CDR2 YYREEE (reference sequence). Trimming stripped 3 bases from V and 0 bases from J, with 12 bases between. The CDR3 has 16 amino acids. Here the CDR3 DNA reads TGTGCCAGCAGCTCAGGGACACATGCAACTAATGAAAAACTGTTTTTT. Its protein product is CASSSGTHATNEKLFF.

The chain has TRBV9 and TRBJ1-3; no clear D. Germline-derived CDR1 and CDR2 are SGDLS and YYNGEE. The CDR3 contains 13 residues. The germline V and J ends were trimmed by 2 bases and 4 bases, with 7 bases remaining between them. The CDR3 reads CASSVAQGNTIYF. The CDR3 coding sequence is TGTGCCAGCAGCGTCGCACAGGGAAACACCATATATTTT.

This chain connects TRBV3-1 (or the pseudogene TRBV3-2) to TRBJ2-1; TRBD2 agrees at 7 bases. Germline-derived CDR1 and CDR2 are LGHDT and YNNKEL (reference sequence). V lost 2 bases, J lost 5 bases, and 12 bases stayed unmatched. The CDR3 is 17 amino acids. The CDR3 here is CASSQYFRAGENNEQFF. The CDR3 DNA is TGTGCCAGCAGCCAATATTTTCGTGCGGGAGAAAACAATGAGCAGTTCTTC.

This clone was recorded once. V gene TRBV5-6 combines with J gene TRBJ2-1; D gene ambiguous. Germline CDR1 SGHDT, CDR2 YYEEEE. V was cut by 2 bases and J by 8 bases, with 5 bases left in between. The CDR3 is made up of 11 amino acids. CDR3 sequence reads: CASSFSHEQFF. CDR3 bases: TGTGCCAGCAGCTTCTCCCATGAGCAGTTCTTC.

This clone was detected only once. The V call is TRBV27, the J call TRBJ1-6; maybe TRBD1 (6 bases). From germline, CDR1 is MNHEY and CDR2 SMNVEV (reference sequence). The CDR3 totals 13 residues. V lost 4 bases and J 9 bases, leaving 10 bases between the germline ends. CDR3 loop: CASSSEGGSPLHF. CDR3 DNA: TGTGCCAGCAGTTCAGAAGGGGGTTCACCCCTCCACTTT.

The chain couples TRBV6-6 to TRBJ1-2, with 7 bases lining up with TRBD1. The CDR3 loop spans 12 amino acids. Germline-derived CDR1 and CDR2 are MNHNY and SVGAGI (reference sequence). V shed 8 bases, J shed 4 bases, and the junction held 4 bases outside the gene matches. The CDR3 protein is CASSGQSYGYTF. The CDR3 nucleotides read TGTGCCAGCTCGGGACAGAGCTATGGCTACACCTTC.